This is a list of T cell receptor beta chains from one sample in a study of blood T cell repertoires in COVID-19. Profiling relied on immunoSEQ multiplex PCR, and the TCRdb table lists in-frame clones only, not all of them. The repertoire holds some 150,000 clones, with around 90% as singletons. Sequenced sample: peripheral blood. The receptors derive from a woman aged 55-70 years with active or convalescent COVID-19. Each CDR3 is given with its conserved first and last residue. D genes are given only for firm matches. Expanded clones get a size class; other rows say once, few or many, or leave the size out.

D gene: NA
J gene: TRBJ2-5
clone size: NA
V gene: TRBV9
CDR3 DNA: TGTGCCAGCAGCCGTGGACAGATCCAAGAGACCCAGTACTTC
CDR3 protein: CASSRGQIQETQYF

D gene: NA
J gene: TRBJ1-6
clone size: NA
V gene: TRBV18
CDR3 DNA: TGTGCCAGCTCACCAAGGCCAGGGGATAATTCACCCCTCCACTTT
CDR3 protein: CASSPRPGDNSPLHF

D gene: NA
J gene: TRBJ2-7
clone size: NA
V gene: TRBV18
CDR3 DNA: TGTGCCAGCTCACAGGGGATCTACGAGCAGTACTTC
CDR3 protein: CASSQGIYEQYF

D gene: NA
J gene: TRBJ1-2
clone size: NA
V gene: TRBV6-5
CDR3 DNA: TGTGCCAGCAGTTACGAAGGGGTTGCTGGCTACACCTTC
CDR3 protein: CASSYEGVAGYTF

D gene: TRBD2
J gene: TRBJ2-3
clone size: NA
V gene: TRBV30
CDR3 DNA: TGTGCCTGCCCTGGGGGGGACCCAGATACGCAGTATTTT
CDR3 protein: CACPGGDPDTQYF

D gene: NA
J gene: TRBJ2-2
clone size: NA
V gene: TRBV7-8
CDR3 DNA: TGTGCCAGCAGCCCTCAAGGGCAGGGATCCACCGGGGAGCTGTTTTTT
CDR3 protein: CASSPQGQGSTGELFF

D gene: TRBD2
J gene: TRBJ2-7
clone size: once
V gene: TRBV4-3
CDR3 DNA: TGCGCCAGCAGCCGGGGACTAGCGGACTCCTACGAGCAGTACTTC
CDR3 protein: CASSRGLADSYEQYF

D gene: NA
J gene: TRBJ2-1
clone size: NA
V gene: TRBV29-1
CDR3 DNA: TGCAGCGTTGAAGGGGGGCAGTTGAGCTCCTACAATGAGCAGTTCTTC
CDR3 protein: CSVEGGQLSSYNEQFF

D gene: NA
J gene: TRBJ1-1
clone size: NA
V gene: TRBV10-3
CDR3 DNA: TGTGCCGCCAACCGAGAGTTGAACACTGAAGCTTTCTTT
CDR3 protein: CAANRELNTEAFF

D gene: NA
J gene: TRBJ1-2
clone size: NA
V gene: TRBV14
CDR3 DNA: TGTGCCAGCAGCCTACAGGGTGATGGCTATGGCTACACCTTC
CDR3 protein: CASSLQGDGYGYTF

D gene: NA
J gene: TRBJ2-5
clone size: NA
V gene: TRBV12-3/TRBV12-4
CDR3 DNA: TGTGCCAGCAGTCCCAGGGTTTCGGAGACCCAGTACTTC
CDR3 protein: CASSPRVSETQYF

D gene: NA
J gene: TRBJ2-3
clone size: NA
V gene: TRBV11-3
CDR3 DNA: TGTGCCAGCAGCCAGGGCGGAACGCAGTATTTT
CDR3 protein: CASSQGGTQYF

D gene: NA
J gene: TRBJ2-7
clone size: NA
V gene: TRBV6-2/TRBV6-3
CDR3 DNA: TGTGCCAGCAGTTACGGAGGGTCCCGTTTTTCCTACGAGCAGTACTTC
CDR3 protein: CASSYGGSRFSYEQYF

D gene: NA
J gene: TRBJ2-1
clone size: once
V gene: TRBV7-2
CDR3 DNA: TGTGCCAGCAGCCCCCGGGGAGGATTCGAGCAGTTCTTC
CDR3 protein: CASSPRGGFEQFF

D gene: NA
J gene: TRBJ1-2
clone size: NA
V gene: TRBV20-1
CDR3 DNA: TGCAGTGCTAGTGCTTTAGGCGGCTCTATTTCCGGTGGCTACACCTTC
CDR3 protein: CSASALGGSISGGYTF

D gene: NA
J gene: TRBJ1-2
clone size: few
V gene: TRBV2
CDR3 DNA: TGTGCCAGCAGTGACAGGAACTATGGCTACACCTTC
CDR3 protein: CASSDRNYGYTF

D gene: TRBD1
J gene: TRBJ2-2
clone size: NA
V gene: TRBV9
CDR3 DNA: TGTGCCAGCAGCGTACCTACTCTGACAGGGCCATCGAACACCGGGGAGCTGTTTTTT
CDR3 protein: CASSVPTLTGPSNTGELFF

D gene: TRBD1
J gene: TRBJ1-1
clone size: NA
V gene: TRBV19
CDR3 DNA: TGTGCCAGTAGTACCCAGGGGGCGAGGATCGGCGCTGAAGCTTTCTTT
CDR3 protein: CASSTQGARIGAEAFF

D gene: TRBD1
J gene: TRBJ2-7
clone size: NA
V gene: TRBV29-1
CDR3 DNA: TGCAGCGTTGTAGGAGACAGGGTTTTAGAGCAGTACTTC
CDR3 protein: CSVVGDRVLEQYF

D gene: TRBD1
J gene: TRBJ2-1
clone size: NA
V gene: TRBV12-3/TRBV12-4
CDR3 DNA: TGTGCCAGCAGTTACAGGGGTTCGGATGAGCAGTTCTTC
CDR3 protein: CASSYRGSDEQFF

D gene: TRBD1
J gene: TRBJ1-6
clone size: few
V gene: TRBV6-5
CDR3 DNA: TGTGCCAGCAGAAAGGGGACAGATTCTTCCTCACCCCTCCACTTT
CDR3 protein: CASRKGTDSSSPLHF

D gene: NA
J gene: TRBJ2-5
clone size: NA
V gene: TRBV5-1
CDR3 DNA: TGCGCCAGCAGCTTGGACAGGGCCGAAGAGACCCAGTACTTC
CDR3 protein: CASSLDRAEETQYF

D gene: TRBD1
J gene: TRBJ2-7
clone size: few
V gene: TRBV7-2
CDR3 DNA: TGTGCCAGCAGCTTAGGGGCCCAGGGGGCTCGCGAGCAGTACTTC
CDR3 protein: CASSLGAQGAREQYF

D gene: TRBD1
J gene: TRBJ1-1
clone size: NA
V gene: TRBV19
CDR3 DNA: TGTGCCAGTAGTACTCGGACAGGGAGGGTCACTGAAGCTTTCTTT
CDR3 protein: CASSTRTGRVTEAFF

D gene: TRBD1
J gene: TRBJ2-7
clone size: NA
V gene: TRBV6-5
CDR3 DNA: TGTGCCAGCAGTAGGTGGACAGGCTTCTCCTACGAGCAGTACTTC
CDR3 protein: CASSRWTGFSYEQYF

D gene: TRBD1
J gene: TRBJ1-5
clone size: NA
V gene: TRBV29-1
CDR3 DNA: TGCAGCGTTACAGGGGATAGCAATCAGCCCCAGCATTTT
CDR3 protein: CSVTGDSNQPQHF

D gene: TRBD2
J gene: TRBJ2-5
clone size: once
V gene: TRBV9
CDR3 DNA: TGTGCCAGCTCGACTAGCGGCCAAGAGACCCAGTACTTC
CDR3 protein: CASSTSGQETQYF

D gene: NA
J gene: TRBJ1-1
clone size: NA
V gene: TRBV12-3/TRBV12-4
CDR3 DNA: TGTGCCAGCAGTCCTGGGGGGACTGAAGCTTTCTTT
CDR3 protein: CASSPGGTEAFF

D gene: TRBD2
J gene: TRBJ2-5
clone size: NA
V gene: TRBV11-2
CDR3 DNA: TGTGCCAGCAGCTTAGTTCTAGCGGGGGCCCCGGTCAAGACCCAGTACTTC
CDR3 protein: CASSLVLAGAPVKTQYF

D gene: NA
J gene: TRBJ1-2
clone size: NA
V gene: TRBV2
CDR3 DNA: TGTGCCAGCAGAAGGACAGTATATGGCTACACCTTC
CDR3 protein: CASRRTVYGYTF

D gene: NA
J gene: TRBJ2-1
clone size: NA
V gene: TRBV11-3
CDR3 DNA: TGTGCCAGCAGCTTAGAGAGCCCTCCCGGGCAGGGAAGTGAGCAGTTCTTC
CDR3 protein: CASSLESPPGQGSEQFF

D gene: TRBD1
J gene: TRBJ1-1
clone size: NA
V gene: TRBV10-2
CDR3 DNA: TGCGCCAGCAGCGAAAACAGGGGGCTGGGGAACACTGAAGCTTTCTTT
CDR3 protein: CASSENRGLGNTEAFF

D gene: TRBD1
J gene: TRBJ2-7
clone size: NA
V gene: TRBV6-5
CDR3 DNA: TGTGCCAGGTACAGGGGGCTCCCCTACGAGCAGTACTTC
CDR3 protein: CARYRGLPYEQYF

D gene: TRBD2
J gene: TRBJ2-2
clone size: NA
V gene: TRBV10-3
CDR3 DNA: TGTGCCATCAGCCCCGGGGGGGCGGGCACCGGGGAGCTGTTTTTT
CDR3 protein: CAISPGGAGTGELFF

D gene: TRBD1
J gene: TRBJ2-5
clone size: NA
V gene: TRBV18
CDR3 DNA: TGTGCCAGCTCACCCACTAGCTCCCTACAGGGGGCTGGGGAGACCCAGTACTTC
CDR3 protein: CASSPTSSLQGAGETQYF

D gene: NA
J gene: TRBJ1-1
clone size: NA
V gene: TRBV29-1
CDR3 DNA: TGCAGCGTTGCTCGAGACAGGAAGGGAGCTTTCTTT
CDR3 protein: CSVARDRKGAFF

D gene: TRBD1
J gene: TRBJ2-1
clone size: NA
V gene: TRBV9
CDR3 DNA: TGTGCCAGCAGCGGAACCGGGACAGGAGTTTACAATGAGCAGTTCTTC
CDR3 protein: CASSGTGTGVYNEQFF

D gene: NA
J gene: TRBJ1-6
clone size: NA
V gene: TRBV11-2
CDR3 DNA: TGTGCCAGCAGCTTCTCAGGGGATTCACCCCTCCACTTT
CDR3 protein: CASSFSGDSPLHF

D gene: NA
J gene: TRBJ1-1
clone size: NA
V gene: TRBV6-5
CDR3 DNA: TGTGCGATAGTCCGGGGAGAGGACACTGAAGCTTTCTTT
CDR3 protein: CAIVRGEDTEAFF

D gene: NA
J gene: TRBJ1-3
clone size: once
V gene: TRBV4-1
CDR3 DNA: TGCGCCAGCAGCCAACCTACACAGGGCTCCTTCTCTGGAAACACCATATATTTT
CDR3 protein: CASSQPTQGSFSGNTIYF

D gene: NA
J gene: TRBJ2-2
clone size: once
V gene: TRBV19
CDR3 DNA: TGTGCCAGTAGTCCCTCTGGGCAGGGCGGCACCGGGGAGCTGTTTTTT
CDR3 protein: CASSPSGQGGTGELFF

D gene: TRBD2
J gene: TRBJ2-2
clone size: NA
V gene: TRBV10-3
CDR3 DNA: TGTGCCATCAGTAAATCAGCGGGGGGCAACACCGGGGAGCTGTTTTTT
CDR3 protein: CAISKSAGGNTGELFF

D gene: NA
J gene: TRBJ2-1
clone size: once
V gene: TRBV6-5
CDR3 DNA: TGTGCCAGCAGTTACTCGACGGGAGCTTGGGATGAGCAGTTCTTC
CDR3 protein: CASSYSTGAWDEQFF